The T cell receptor (beta chain) under discussion was sequenced for a study of blood T cell repertoires in COVID-19. Study-level background: Italy, Spain and the United States were the sources of the convalescent and acute COVID-19 samples.

Germline V gives CDR1 MNHEY, CDR2 SMNVEV (reference sequence). This CDR3 contains 15 residues. V was pared by 3 bases and J by 6 bases, with 8 bases of the junction left unmatched. Seattle cases were enrolled at active infection and followed longitudinally. Methods used by the authors: The assay estimated nucleated cells by amplifying reference gene primers. TCRdb's copy holds only in-frame clones and misses some; the assay was immunoSEQ multiplex PCR. Clone size and V and J calls were adopted from that table, with D and trimming inferred from the DNA. The sample lists about 97,000 clones; around 90% were seen once.

The specimen was peripheral blood. J is TRBJ1-2 and V is TRBV27; 9 nucleotides align to TRBD1. This receptor was obtained from a woman aged 45-65 years with COVID-19, enrolled during active disease. The CDR3 spells CASSFLRDRDDGYTF. The DNA of the CDR3 is TGTGCCAGCAGTTTCCTACGGGACAGGGACGATGGCTACACCTTC.